This TCR beta chain emerged from a study of beta chain features in type 1 diabetes. On the study more broadly: All samples together contributed around 98,000,000 sorted cells for examination.

Expressed TCRB transcripts were sequenced because the isolated RNA had all been reverse transcribed beforehand. Using immunoSEQ multiplex PCR, the repertoire was profiled, and TCRdb retains in-frame clones only, with some absent. This table has under 400,000 clones, 10% to 15% appearing once. Comment on this clone: Its antigen is still unknown.

The germline V gene has CDR1 MGHDK and CDR2 SYGVNS. After removal of 4 bases from V and 5 bases from J, the junction contained 12 bases not matched to a gene. The CDR3 has 16 residues. Findings and caveats of the study: VDJ junctions sequenced from type 1 diabetes patients showed fewer insertions and more deletions. There was a possibility that cDNA sequencing over-represented cells with high TCR expression.

The sequence was collected from a man aged 18 to 35 in good health. The rearrangement links TRBV25-1 to TRBJ2-5; TRBD2 agrees at 8 bases. Sequencing was carried out using naive CD4+ T cells from blood. The CDR3 here is CASSVILADDGETQYF. CDR3 sequence (DNA): TGTGCCAGCAGTGTGATACTAGCGGACGACGGGGAGACCCAGTACTTC.